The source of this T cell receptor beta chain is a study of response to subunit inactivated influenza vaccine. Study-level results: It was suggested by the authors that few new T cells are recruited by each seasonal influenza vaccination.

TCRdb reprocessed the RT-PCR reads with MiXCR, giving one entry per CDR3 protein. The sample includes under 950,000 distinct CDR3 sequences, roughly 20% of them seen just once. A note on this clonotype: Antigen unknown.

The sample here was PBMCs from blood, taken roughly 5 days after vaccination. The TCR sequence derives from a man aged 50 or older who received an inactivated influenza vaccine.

The CDR3 DNA follows: TGTGCCAGCAGCTCGACCTGGGGAGAGCAGTACTTC. Amino acids: CASSSTWGEQYF. The V and J genes are TRBV11-2 and TRBJ2-7; D is unresolved. V was trimmed by 4 bases and J by 7 bases, leaving 11 bases between them. CDR1 and CDR2 from the germline V gene are SGHAT and FQNNGV. This CDR3 has 12 amino acids.